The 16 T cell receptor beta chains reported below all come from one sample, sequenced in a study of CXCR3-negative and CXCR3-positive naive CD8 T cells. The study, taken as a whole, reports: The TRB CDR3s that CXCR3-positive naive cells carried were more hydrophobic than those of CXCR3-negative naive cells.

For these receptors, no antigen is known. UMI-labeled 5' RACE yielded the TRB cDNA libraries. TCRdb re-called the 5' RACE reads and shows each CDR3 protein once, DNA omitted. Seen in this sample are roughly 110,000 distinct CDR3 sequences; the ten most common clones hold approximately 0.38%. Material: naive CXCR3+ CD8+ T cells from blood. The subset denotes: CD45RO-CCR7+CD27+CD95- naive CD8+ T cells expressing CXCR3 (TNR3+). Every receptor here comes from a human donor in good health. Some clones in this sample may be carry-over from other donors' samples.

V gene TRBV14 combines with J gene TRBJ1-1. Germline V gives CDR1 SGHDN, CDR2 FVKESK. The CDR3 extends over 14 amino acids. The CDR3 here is CASSPFQDNTEAFF.

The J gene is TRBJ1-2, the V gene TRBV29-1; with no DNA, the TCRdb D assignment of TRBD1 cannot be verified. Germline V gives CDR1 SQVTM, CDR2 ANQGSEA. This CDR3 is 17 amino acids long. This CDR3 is CSVGGQGNRGANYGYTF.

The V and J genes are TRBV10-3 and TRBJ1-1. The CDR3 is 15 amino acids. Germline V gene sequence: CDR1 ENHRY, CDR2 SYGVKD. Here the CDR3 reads CAISEPRGLNTEAFF.

CDR3 in amino acids: CASSLASWGTVYEQYF. The V and J genes are TRBV7-9 and TRBJ2-7. Looked up from germline, CDR1 is SEHNR and CDR2 is FQNEAQ (reference sequence). The CDR3 runs 16 residues.

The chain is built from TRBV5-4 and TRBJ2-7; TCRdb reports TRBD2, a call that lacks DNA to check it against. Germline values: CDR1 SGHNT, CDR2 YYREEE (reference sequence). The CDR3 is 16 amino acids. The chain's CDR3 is CASSFGLAGGSYEQYF.

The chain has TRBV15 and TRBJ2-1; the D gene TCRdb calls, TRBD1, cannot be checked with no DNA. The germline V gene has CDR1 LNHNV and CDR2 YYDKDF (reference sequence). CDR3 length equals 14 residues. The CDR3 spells CATSFGGMPNEQFF.

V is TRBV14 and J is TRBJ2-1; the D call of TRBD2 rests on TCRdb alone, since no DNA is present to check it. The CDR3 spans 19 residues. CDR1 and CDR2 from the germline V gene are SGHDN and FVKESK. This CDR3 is CASSPTSRSAIQSYNEQFF.

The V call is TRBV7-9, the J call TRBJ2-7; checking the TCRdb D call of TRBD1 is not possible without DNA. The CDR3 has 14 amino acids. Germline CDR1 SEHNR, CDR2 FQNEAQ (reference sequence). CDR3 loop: CASSPVTGDNEQYF.

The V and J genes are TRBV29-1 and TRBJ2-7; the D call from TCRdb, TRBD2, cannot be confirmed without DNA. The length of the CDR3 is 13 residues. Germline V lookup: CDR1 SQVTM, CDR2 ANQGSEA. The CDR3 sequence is CSVELAGTYEQYF.

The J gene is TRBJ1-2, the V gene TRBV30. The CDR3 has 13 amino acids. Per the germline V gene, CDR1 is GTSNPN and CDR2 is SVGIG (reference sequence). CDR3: CAWSEGGPDGYTF.

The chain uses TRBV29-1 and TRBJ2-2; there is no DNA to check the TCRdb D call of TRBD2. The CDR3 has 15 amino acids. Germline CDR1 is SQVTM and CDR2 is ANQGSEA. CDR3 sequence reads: CSVEGRLANTGELFF.

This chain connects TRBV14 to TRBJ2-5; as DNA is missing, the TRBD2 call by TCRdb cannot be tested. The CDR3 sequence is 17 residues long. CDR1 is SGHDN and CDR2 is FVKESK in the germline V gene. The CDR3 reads CASSPSQGIAHQETQYF.

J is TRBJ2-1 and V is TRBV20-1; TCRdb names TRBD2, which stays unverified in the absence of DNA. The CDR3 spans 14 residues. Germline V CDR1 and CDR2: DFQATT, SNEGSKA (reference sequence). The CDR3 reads CSVPGLAAYNEQFF.

The CDR3 protein is CASSVDPYGNQPQHF. This chain connects TRBV5-1 to TRBJ1-5. This CDR3 comprises 15 residues. The V gene's germline CDR1 is SGHRS and CDR2 YFSETQ.

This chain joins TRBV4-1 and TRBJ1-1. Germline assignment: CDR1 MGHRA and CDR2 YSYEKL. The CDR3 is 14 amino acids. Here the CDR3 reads CASSQIGENTEAFF.

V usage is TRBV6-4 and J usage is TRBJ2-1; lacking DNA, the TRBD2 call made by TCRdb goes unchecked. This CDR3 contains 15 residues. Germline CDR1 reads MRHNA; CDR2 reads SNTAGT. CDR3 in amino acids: CASSGLAGAGNEQFF.